This TCR beta chain was found in a study of spatial heterogeneity in lung cancer. This clonotype was found many times. Its antigen is unidentified. TCRdb reprocessed the 5' RACE reads with MiXCR, giving one entry per CDR3 protein. The profile shows 11,000 to 15,000 distinct CDR3 sequences, around 5% of them singletons. The time point was: sample taken at primary tumor resection. Between the trimmed V and J ends, which lost 3 bases and 1 base, there was a span of 11 bases. The CDR3 spans 15 residues. In germline, CDR1 is MDHEN, CDR2 SYDVKM. Study results and caveats: Intratumoral expanded alpha and beta TCR counts were found to track tumor mutation counts.

This receptor was identified in a female donor with early-stage non-small cell lung cancer. The V call is TRBV28, the J call TRBJ2-3; perhaps TRBD1 as D (6 bases). The source material was lung tumor tissue, sampled at surgery. CDR3 loop: CASSLGARRTDTQYF. For the CDR3, the DNA is TGTGCCAGCAGTTTGGGGGCGAGGCGCACAGATACGCAGTATTTT.